This T cell receptor (beta chain) was documented in a study of T cells in localized non-small cell lung cancer. Sequencing used immunoSEQ multiplex PCR; TCRdb keeps in-frame clones, though not all of them. This sample has around 1,700 clones, with approximately 19% found just once. Deletions cut 9 bases from V and 7 bases from J, with 21 bases between. The CDR3 length is 14 residues. Germline CDR1 reads SNHLY; CDR2 reads FYNNEI. The specimen was normal lung tissue next to the tumor, collected before any cancer treatment. This clonotype was sampled from a male donor aged 60 or over with stage III squamous cell lung carcinoma. V gene TRBV2 combines with J gene TRBJ1-2; a weak D match, TRBD1 (5 bases). CDR3 in DNA: TGTGCCAGGACGGAGGGGCAGGCCCCTAGTGGCTACACCTTC. Protein sequence: CARTEGQAPSGYTF.